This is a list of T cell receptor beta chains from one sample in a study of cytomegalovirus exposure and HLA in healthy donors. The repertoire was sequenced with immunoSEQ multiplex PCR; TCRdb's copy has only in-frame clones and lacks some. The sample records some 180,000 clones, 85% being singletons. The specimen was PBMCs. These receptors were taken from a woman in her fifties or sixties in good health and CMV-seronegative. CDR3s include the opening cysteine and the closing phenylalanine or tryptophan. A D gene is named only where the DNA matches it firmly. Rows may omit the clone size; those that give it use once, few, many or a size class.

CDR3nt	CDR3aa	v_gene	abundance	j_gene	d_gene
TGTGCCACCAGCAGAGGGACAATCTGGACTAGCGGGAGGGGTTACGAGCAGTACTTC	CATSRGTIWTSGRGYEQYF	TRBV15	.	TRBJ2-7	TRBD2
TGTGCCAGCAGTTTTCCGGGACAGGGCCTTACCCCCCCACACAATGAGCAGTTCTTC	CASSFPGQGLTPPHNEQFF	TRBV27	.	TRBJ2-1	TRBD1
TGTTCCAGCAGCCCCACACGCGAAGCTTTCTTT	CSSSPTREAFF	TRBV7-9	.	TRBJ1-1	.
TGTGCCAGCAGCTTATGTAGGGTGACTAATCAGTTCACTGAAGCTTTCTTT	CASSLCRVTNQFTEAFF	TRBV11-3	few	TRBJ1-1	.
TGTGCAAGTCGCTTACTGCAGCGGGAGTGGAGCTCCTACGAGCAGTACTTC	CASRLLQREWSSYEQYF	TRBV12-2	few	TRBJ2-7	.
TGTGCCAGCAGTCCCCCCCCTTTCACCGGAGCCCCAGAGGAAAAACTGTTTTTT	CASSPPPFTGAPEEKLFF	TRBV28	once	TRBJ1-4	.
TGTGCCAGCAGCTTAGTACCCCCTACAGGGGGGGAGACCCAGTACTTC	CASSLVPPTGGETQYF	TRBV7-9	.	TRBJ2-5	TRBD1
TGTGCCAGCAGCTTAGCGCAACAGAAAGAGACCCAGTACTTC	CASSLAQQKETQYF	TRBV7-9	.	TRBJ2-5	.
TGCGCCAGCAGCTTTTCGGGATTCACAGATACGCAGTATTTT	CASSFSGFTDTQYF	TRBV5-1	.	TRBJ2-3	.
TGTGCCAGCAGTATTAACAGGGGAACGCAGTATTTT	CASSINRGTQYF	TRBV27	.	TRBJ2-3	TRBD1
TGTGCCAGCAGCGCAGGATTCCTCAGAACTAATGAAAAACTGTTTTTT	CASSAGFLRTNEKLFF	TRBV5-6	.	TRBJ1-4	.
TGCGCCAGCGGCCGTAGGAGGCAAGAGACCCAGTACTTC	CASGRRRQETQYF	TRBV10-2	few	TRBJ2-5	.
TGTGCCAGCTCAACAAGGACTAGCGGGACAGGAGGCAATGAGCAGTTCTTC	CASSTRTSGTGGNEQFF	TRBV18	.	TRBJ2-1	TRBD2
TGCGCCAGCAGCCAAGATCCCGTAGGTAGCGGCCAAAGCTCCTACAATGAGCAGTTCTTC	CASSQDPVGSGQSSYNEQFF	TRBV4-3	.	TRBJ2-1	.
TGTGCCAGTAGTATAGATCGAGGGAGCAATTCACCCCTCCACTTT	CASSIDRGSNSPLHF	TRBV19	.	TRBJ1-6	.
TGTGCCAGCAGCGGGACAGGGGCAGGTGGCTACACCTTC	CASSGTGAGGYTF	TRBV6-4	.	TRBJ1-2	TRBD1
TGTGCCAGCAGCCCAGGGACAGCTTACACTGAAGCTTTCTTT	CASSPGTAYTEAFF	TRBV7-9	few	TRBJ1-1	TRBD1
TGCGCCAGCAGCTTGGCCTGGACTCAGACCTACAATGAGCAGTTCTTC	CASSLAWTQTYNEQFF	TRBV5-1	.	TRBJ2-1	.
TGTGCCAGTAGTGAGATATCGGGACTGGATGAGCAGTTCTTC	CASSEISGLDEQFF	TRBV19	.	TRBJ2-1	.
TGTGCCAGCAGCCAAGACAGAAATACGCAGTATTTT	CASSQDRNTQYF	TRBV14	.	TRBJ2-3	.
TGTGCCAGCAGTTCCCTAGCGGGGGATAACTATGGCTACACCTTC	CASSSLAGDNYGYTF	TRBV28	.	TRBJ1-2	.
TGTGCCATCAGTGAGGGAGTTAGCGGCACAGATACGCAGTATTTT	CAISEGVSGTDTQYF	TRBV10-3	.	TRBJ2-3	.
TGTGCCAGTAGTTATCCCGGGACACCGAACACTGAAGCTTTCTTT	CASSYPGTPNTEAFF	TRBV19	.	TRBJ1-1	.
TGTGCCAGTAGCCTTCGCGCGGGCATGGAAGCTTTCTTT	CASSLRAGMEAFF	TRBV19	.	TRBJ1-1	.
TGTGCCAGCAGTCGGACAGGGGGCGGTGGCTACACCTTC	CASSRTGGGGYTF	TRBV6-5	.	TRBJ1-2	TRBD1
TGCAGCGCAGCACTAGCGGGAGGGCTGGAGACCCAGTACTTC	CSAALAGGLETQYF	TRBV29-1	.	TRBJ2-5	TRBD2
TGCGCCAGCAGCTTAATGGGGACAGGGAGCGGGCTGAACACTGAAGCTTTCTTT	CASSLMGTGSGLNTEAFF	TRBV5-1	.	TRBJ1-1	TRBD1
TGTCCCGCGCGACTTTCCTACGAGCAGTACTTC	CPARLSYEQYF	TRBV28	.	TRBJ2-7	.
TGTGCCAGTAGTAGCGGGTCCGCCTTTGGGGCCAACGTCCTGACTTTC	CASSSGSAFGANVLTF	TRBV19	.	TRBJ2-6	.
TGCGCCAGCAGCGACGCAGGGGGCTCTAACTATGGCTACACCTTC	CASSDAGGSNYGYTF	TRBV5-1	.	TRBJ1-2	TRBD1
TGTGCCAGCACCGACGGGGGGTCCCAAGAGACCCAGTACTTC	CASTDGGSQETQYF	TRBV6-6	.	TRBJ2-5	TRBD2
TGTGCCAGTAGTATGTACACTACTAGCAATCAGCCCCAGCATTTT	CASSMYTTSNQPQHF	TRBV19	.	TRBJ1-5	.
TGTGCCAGCCTGTCAGGGGGCTCGGGGCCCCAGCATTTT	CASLSGGSGPQHF	TRBV2	.	TRBJ1-5	TRBD1
TGTGCCAGCAGTTTTTTAGGGGAGGGTGAAAAGGACAATGAGCAGTTCTTC	CASSFLGEGEKDNEQFF	TRBV28	.	TRBJ2-1	TRBD2
TGCGCCAGCTCCCCAGGGGGCTCCTACGAGCAGTACTTC	CASSPGGSYEQYF	TRBV5-1	.	TRBJ2-7	TRBD1
TGTGCCAGCTCACTAACTCCTTCCTCTGGAAACACCATATATTTT	CASSLTPSSGNTIYF	TRBV18	once	TRBJ1-3	.
TGCGCCAGCAGCTTACGACACCCTCCTGGGAGCAATCAGCCCCAGCATTTT	CASSLRHPPGSNQPQHF	TRBV4-1	.	TRBJ1-5	.
TGTGCCAGCAGCACCGGACTAGCGGGAGTCGAGCAGTACTTC	CASSTGLAGVEQYF	TRBV7-6	once	TRBJ2-7	TRBD2
TGTGCCAGCAGTTTTTATCCCGAAAGGGGTACGCAGTATTTT	CASSFYPERGTQYF	TRBV27	.	TRBJ2-3	.
TGTGCCAGCAGTTTAGCAGCGAATGAGCAGTTCTTC	CASSLAANEQFF	TRBV7-9	.	TRBJ2-1	.
TGTGCCAGCAGTGAATTTGGAGCCGGGCAGGGCCCCTATGGCTACACCTTC	CASSEFGAGQGPYGYTF	TRBV25-1	.	TRBJ1-2	.
TGTGCCAGCAGCCTCACTAGCGGGTACACAGATACGCAGTATTTT	CASSLTSGYTDTQYF	TRBV7-2	.	TRBJ2-3	TRBD2
TGTGCCTGCTCTAGCGGTTCCTACGAGCAGTACTTC	CACSSGSYEQYF	TRBV28	.	TRBJ2-7	TRBD2
TGTGCCAGCAGTTCGGGGACAGGTGAGAGGCCCCAGCATTTT	CASSSGTGERPQHF	TRBV27	.	TRBJ1-5	TRBD1
TGTGCCAGCAGCCCAAGACTAGCGGGGGGAGGGGAGCAGTTCTTC	CASSPRLAGGGEQFF	TRBV7-3	.	TRBJ2-1	TRBD2
TGTGCCAGCAGTCCTGGACTAGCGTCCACAGATACGCAGTATTTT	CASSPGLASTDTQYF	TRBV7-6	.	TRBJ2-3	TRBD2
TGTGCCAGCACCCCCCCTCTCGGGACGCGGGAGCCCTATGGCTACACCTTC	CASTPPLGTREPYGYTF	TRBV28	once	TRBJ1-2	.
TGTGCCAGCAGCTCAACTAGCGTCAATGAGCAGTTCTTC	CASSSTSVNEQFF	TRBV6-6	.	TRBJ2-1	TRBD2
TGTGCCAGCAGTAAACAGGGGTTTTTCGCCGGGGAGCTGTTTTTT	CASSKQGFFAGELFF	TRBV27	.	TRBJ2-2	TRBD1
TGCGCCAGCAGTAAAACCCAGGGGGCCAGCTATGGCTACACCTTC	CASSKTQGASYGYTF	TRBV5-4	.	TRBJ1-2	TRBD1
TGTGCCAGTAGTCGCCTAGCGGGGGGGACTTACAATGAGCAGTTCTTC	CASSRLAGGTYNEQFF	TRBV19	.	TRBJ2-1	TRBD2
TGTGCCTGGGGACAGGGCTCCTACGAGCAGTACTTC	CAWGQGSYEQYF	TRBV30	.	TRBJ2-7	TRBD1
TGCGCCAGCAGCTTGGTACTAGCGGGAGTGTACGAGCAGTACTTC	CASSLVLAGVYEQYF	TRBV5-1	once	TRBJ2-7	TRBD2